Following are 28 T cell receptor beta chains from one sample sequenced in a study of neoadjuvant anti-PD-1 for oral cavity cancer. Data came from immunoSEQ multiplex PCR; TCRdb stores just in-frame clones and leaves some out. The data hold tens of thousands of clones, with approximately 80% observed a single time. Source: PBMCs, taken before nivolumab (anti-PD-1) treatment. Every receptor here comes from a person aged 35-79 years with oral cavity squamous cell carcinoma.

This chain connects TRBV7-9 to TRBJ2-7; 7 bases agree with TRBD1. V was clipped by 3 bases and J by 4 bases; unmatched bases: 3. This CDR3 comprises 13 residues. The germline V gene has CDR1 SEHNR and CDR2 FQNEAQ (reference sequence). The CDR3 spells CASSFGQEYEQYF. CDR3 coding DNA: TGTGCCAGCAGCTTCGGACAGGAATACGAGCAGTACTTC.

V gene TRBV2 combines with J gene TRBJ1-4; D unresolved. The CDR3 runs 14 residues. Germline V CDR1 and CDR2: SNHLY, FYNNEI. Trimming took 9 bases from V and 8 from J, leaving 19 bases between them. This CDR3 reads CASVVRTQTEKLFF. DNA for the CDR3: TGTGCCAGTGTAGTACGGACCCAAACGGAAAAACTGTTTTTT.

The chain employs TRBV6-6 and TRBJ1-1, with D possibly matching TRBD1 (5 bases). The CDR3 covers 15 residues. The V gene lost 7 bases and the J gene lost 4 bases, with 19 bases spanning the gap. Germline V lookup: CDR1 MNHNY, CDR2 SVGAGI (reference sequence). The CDR3 bases are TGTGCCAGCACCCCTCCGCCTCACAGGCGCACTGAAGCTTTCTTT. Translation: CASTPPPHRRTEAFF.

The CDR3 DNA sequence: TGTGCCAGTCGATTGGACAGGGATGCCGGGGAGCTGTTTTTT. It translates to CASRLDRDAGELFF. This chain links TRBV19 with TRBJ2-2; 8 bases match TRBD1. The CDR3 runs 14 residues. Germline trimming cut 8 bases from V and 6 bases from J; bases unmatched to any gene: 8. Germline V CDR1 and CDR2: LNHDA, SQIVND (reference sequence).

V gene TRBV30 combines with J gene TRBJ1-5, with 7 bases aligning to TRBD1. The CDR3 is made up of 12 amino acids. Losses at the gene ends were 3 bases for V and 7 bases for J; bases not matched to a gene: 3. The V gene's germline CDR1 is GTSNPN and CDR2 SVGIG (reference sequence). This CDR3 reads CAWSRQGQPQHF. In nucleotides, the CDR3 is TGTGCCTGGAGCCGACAGGGACAGCCCCAGCATTTT.

V usage is TRBV27 and J usage is TRBJ2-3, with D maybe TRBD2 (5 bases). V was trimmed by 2 bases and J by 0 bases, leaving 6 bases between them. The CDR3 spans 14 residues. CDR1 and CDR2 (germline): MNHEY, SMNVEV (reference sequence). CDR3 protein: CASSLSGSTDTQYF. Here the CDR3 DNA reads TGTGCCAGCAGTTTAAGCGGTAGCACAGATACGCAGTATTTT.

The chain employs TRBV5-1 and TRBJ1-1; D perhaps matches TRBD1 (6 bases). The germline V gene encodes CDR1 SGHRS and CDR2 YFSETQ. CDR3 length: 15 residues. Trimming stripped 5 bases from V and 5 bases from J, with 19 bases between. The CDR3 DNA is TGCGCCAGCAGTCTCCCACAGGGAGGGCGTACTGAAGCTTTCTTT. This encodes CASSLPQGGRTEAFF.

The chain links TRBV5-1 to TRBJ1-2, with TRBD1 identical over 12 bases. Germline CDR1 is SGHRS and CDR2 is YFSETQ. Unmatched junction bases numbered 3, after V lost 3 bases and J lost 3 bases. The CDR3 length is 15 residues. In DNA form, the CDR3 reads TGCGCCAGCAGCTGGGGACAGGGGGCCGACTATGGCTACACCTTC. This encodes CASSWGQGADYGYTF.

The chain couples TRBV14 to TRBJ2-3, with a weak D call TRBD2 (5 bases). Between the trimmed V and J ends, which lost 1 base and 1 base, there was a span of 12 bases. The CDR3 consists of 16 residues. The germline V gene has CDR1 SGHDN and CDR2 FVKESK. CDR3 nucleotides: TGTGCCAGCAGCCAAGTAACGGGGAAGCGCACAGATACGCAGTATTTT. This translates into CASSQVTGKRTDTQYF.

V gene TRBV5-6 combines with J gene TRBJ1-6, with TRBD1 as a possible D gene (5 bases). The CDR3 length is 16 residues. Trimming pared 4 bases from V and 7 bases from J, leaving 18 bases between. The germline V gene has CDR1 SGHDT and CDR2 YYEEEE. The CDR3: CASSPRGGVGNSPLHF. In nucleotides, the CDR3 is TGTGCCAGCAGCCCTAGGGGAGGGGTGGGCAATTCACCCCTCCACTTT.

This sequence joins TRBV30 and TRBJ2-7; possible D gene TRBD2, 5 bases. The CDR3 covers 13 residues. Trimming pared 0 bases from V and 6 bases from J, leaving 12 bases between. The germline V gene has CDR1 GTSNPN and CDR2 SVGIG (reference sequence). The CDR3 protein is CAWSVREGIEQYF. CDR3 in DNA: TGTGCCTGGAGTGTACGGGAAGGGATCGAGCAGTACTTC.

V is TRBV6-1 and J is TRBJ1-2; no reliable D call. V shed 3 bases and J shed 9 bases, with 14 bases lying between them. Per the germline V gene, CDR1 is MNHNS and CDR2 is SASEGT. CDR3 size: 13 residues. CDR3 region: CASSEVAARSYTF. For the CDR3, the DNA is TGTGCCAGCAGTGAGGTGGCCGCCCGGAGCTACACCTTC.

This clone appeared a few times. The chain employs TRBV5-1 and TRBJ2-7; 7 bases map to TRBD1. Germline CDR1 reads SGHRS; CDR2 reads YFSETQ. The CDR3 length is 15 residues. With 2 bases clipped from V and 5 bases from J, the junction kept 10 bases outside the gene matches. CDR3 protein: CASSLGRGGADEQYF. Written as DNA, the CDR3 is TGCGCCAGCAGCTTAGGACGAGGGGGCGCGGACGAGCAGTACTTC.

A few counts support this clone. The gene calls are TRBV14 and TRBJ2-5, with D perhaps matching TRBD2 (5 bases). The CDR3 is 17 amino acids. Germline assignment: CDR1 SGHDN and CDR2 FVKESK. The V and J ends lost 0 bases and 4 bases respectively, with 18 bases between them. The CDR3: CASSQEPVWTRGETQYF. The CDR3 DNA reads as TGTGCCAGCAGCCAAGAACCCGTATGGACTCGGGGAGAGACCCAGTACTTC.

The chain has TRBV7-3 and TRBJ2-3; 7 bases are a match to TRBD2. This CDR3 is built from 15 residues. Trimming removed 5 bases from V and 0 bases from J; junction bases left unmatched: 5. Germline V gene sequence: CDR1 SGHTA, CDR2 FQGTGA. CDR3 sequence: CASSMTSSSTDTQYF. The CDR3 nucleotides read TGTGCCAGCAGCATGACTAGCAGTAGCACAGATACGCAGTATTTT. Drawing the rest from reference TRBV7-3 and TRBJ2-3, the complete variable domain is GAGVSQTPSNKVTEKGKYVELRCDPISGHTALYWYRQSLGQGPEFLIYFQGTGAADDSGLPNDRFFAVRPEGSVSTLKIQRTERGDSAVYLCASSMTSSSTDTQYFGPGTRLTVL.

The rearrangement links TRBV4-2 to TRBJ1-1; the match to TRBD1 covers 7 bases. V trimming: 0 bases; J trimming: 4 bases; junction bases outside the gene matches: 2. Germline V gives CDR1 LGHNA, CDR2 YNFKEQ. The CDR3 totals 14 residues. The CDR3 protein is CASSQDSGGTEAFF. CDR3 DNA sequence: TGTGCCAGCAGCCAAGACTCAGGGGGCACTGAAGCTTTCTTT.

This clone was counted only a few times. The rearrangement links TRBV2 to TRBJ1-2, with TRBD1 matching over 8 bases. Germline V lookup: CDR1 SNHLY, CDR2 FYNNEI. Losses at the gene ends were 2 bases for V and 8 bases for J; bases not matched to a gene: 13. The CDR3 covers 16 residues. CDR3 in DNA: TGTGCCAGCAGTGAAAATGCGGGTAGGACAGGGAACGGCTACACCTTC. Translated: CASSENAGRTGNGYTF.

V gene TRBV6-1 combines with J gene TRBJ2-7; TRBD1 agrees at 11 bases. Germline trimming cut 7 bases from V and 2 bases from J; bases unmatched to any gene: 7. Germline values: CDR1 MNHNS, CDR2 SASEGT. CDR3 length: 15 amino acids. Here the CDR3 reads CASTMGQGGTYEQYF. The CDR3 coding sequence is TGTGCCAGCACCATGGGACAGGGGGGGACCTACGAGCAGTACTTC.

The V gene is TRBV5-6, the J gene TRBJ2-2; D is perhaps TRBD2 (5 bases). CDR1 and CDR2 (germline): SGHDT, YYEEEE. The ends were cut back, 1 base at V and 2 bases at J, with 9 bases in the middle. The CDR3 has 15 residues. CDR3 in DNA: TGTGCCAGCAGCTTGAGAGGGTTCAACACCGGGGAGCTGTTTTTT. Translated: CASSLRGFNTGELFF.

The rearrangement joins TRBV12-5 to TRBJ2-2, with D unclear. In germline, CDR1 is LGHNT, CDR2 FRNRAP. This CDR3 has 15 residues. Trimming took off 1 base at V and 2 bases at J, with 8 bases between the two ends. This chain's CDR3 is CASGLARANTGELFF. The CDR3 DNA sequence: TGTGCTAGTGGTTTGGCCCGGGCCAACACCGGGGAGCTGTTTTTT. The full variable domain, with the rest looked up from reference TRBV12-5 and TRBJ2-2, is DARVTQTPRHKVTEMGQEVTMRCQPILGHNTVFWYRQTMMQGLELLAYFRNRAPLDDSGMPKDRFSAEMPDATLATLKIQPSEPRDSAVYFCASGLARANTGELFFGEGSRLTVL.

The V gene is TRBV18, the J gene TRBJ2-3; 12 bases line up with TRBD2. Germline assignment: CDR1 KGHSH and CDR2 LQKENI. The length of the CDR3 is 15 residues. V gave up 6 bases and J gave up 6 bases; unmatched junction bases: 7. The chain's CDR3 is CASSPSGGAGDTQYF. Here the CDR3 DNA reads TGTGCCAGCTCCCCTAGCGGGGGGGCCGGGGATACGCAGTATTTT.

This rearrangement joins TRBV2 to TRBJ1-4, with D unresolved. Trimming took 7 bases from V and 0 from J, leaving 12 bases between them. This CDR3 comprises 15 residues. CDR1 is SNHLY and CDR2 is FYNNEI in the germline V gene. The CDR3 loop is CASTLAGSTNEKLFF. CDR3 coding DNA: TGTGCCAGCACCCTGGCCGGCTCAACTAATGAAAAACTGTTTTTT.

The V and J genes are TRBV2 and TRBJ2-5, with D perhaps TRBD1 (6 bases). This CDR3 has 15 amino acids. Per germline, CDR1 SNHLY and CDR2 FYNNEI. Trimming shortened V by 6 bases and J by 2 bases, and 16 bases separated the two germline ends. The CDR3 is CASRTTPTGQETQYF. The CDR3 DNA reads as TGTGCCAGCAGGACTACTCCGACAGGACAAGAGACCCAGTACTTC.

The gene calls are TRBV5-1 and TRBJ1-5; 8 positions match TRBD1. Germline CDR1 is SGHRS and CDR2 is YFSETQ. Trimming at V came to 3 bases and at J to 5 bases, leaving 13 bases not matched to a gene. There are 17 residues in the CDR3. The CDR3 nucleotides read TGCGCCAGCAGCTCGGGGTCAGGACAGGGAAGCGATCAGCCCCAGCATTTT. Translation: CASSSGSGQGSDQPQHF.

V is TRBV10-3 and J is TRBJ2-7; D call uncertain. CDR1 and CDR2 from the germline V gene are ENHRY and SYGVKD. V lost 4 bases and J 1 base, leaving 11 bases between the germline ends. The CDR3 has 14 amino acids. The CDR3 sequence: CAISGPQSSYEQYF. CDR3 DNA sequence: TGTGCCATCAGTGGGCCCCAGAGTTCCTACGAGCAGTACTTC.

The V gene is TRBV27, the J gene TRBJ2-7, with TRBD2 identical over 7 bases. Germline lookup yields CDR1 MNHEY and CDR2 SMNVEV (reference sequence). The J segment lost 2 bases and the V segment lost 6 bases, leaving 4 bases of the junction unmatched. CDR3 length: 13 amino acids. CDR3 sequence: CASSVGLAYEQYF. CDR3 bases: TGTGCCAGCAGCGTCGGACTAGCCTACGAGCAGTACTTC.

This clone has only a few counts. DNA for the CDR3: TGTGCCAGCAGCTTGCAGGGGTATGAGCAGTTCTTC. Encoded protein: CASSLQGYEQFF. V usage is TRBV5-6 and J usage is TRBJ2-1; D is possibly TRBD1 (6 bases). Trimming took off 1 base at V and 8 bases at J, with 7 bases between the two ends. CDR1 and CDR2 (germline): SGHDT, YYEEEE. The CDR3 length is 12 residues.

The table lists this clone with a few counts. The gene calls are TRBV6-6 and TRBJ1-1; D unresolved. The CDR3 consists of 13 residues. V was shortened by 2 bases and J by 5 bases, with 9 bases between the two germline ends. The germline V gene has CDR1 MNHNY and CDR2 SVGAGI (reference sequence). CDR3 bases: TGTGCCAGCAGTTACGTCCAGAGGACTGAAGCTTTCTTT. Translating it yields CASSYVQRTEAFF.